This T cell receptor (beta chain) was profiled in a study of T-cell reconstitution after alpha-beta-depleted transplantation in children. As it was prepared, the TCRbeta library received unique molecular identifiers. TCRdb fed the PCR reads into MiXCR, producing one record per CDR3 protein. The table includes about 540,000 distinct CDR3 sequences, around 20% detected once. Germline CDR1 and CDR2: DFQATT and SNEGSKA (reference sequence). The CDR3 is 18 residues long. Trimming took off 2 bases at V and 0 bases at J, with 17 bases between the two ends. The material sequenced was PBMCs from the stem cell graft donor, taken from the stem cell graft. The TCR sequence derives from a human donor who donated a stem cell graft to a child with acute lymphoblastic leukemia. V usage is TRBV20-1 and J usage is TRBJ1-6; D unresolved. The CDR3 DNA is TGCAGTGCTAGATCTGGACCGCTCACTAGCTCCTATAATTCACCCCTCCACTTT. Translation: CSARSGPLTSSYNSPLHF.